A single sample gave rise to the 16 T cell receptor beta chains below, sequenced in a study of cytomegalovirus exposure and HLA in healthy donors. With 60 Vbeta and 13 Jbeta primers, the PCR was carried out. Clones were read by immunoSEQ multiplex PCR, and TCRdb kept only the in-frame ones, dropping some. Of 100,000 to 150,000 clones listed, roughly 76% were seen once; the top ten hold around 3.3%. Specimen: PBMCs. These TCRs come from a woman between 50 and 59 years old in good health and CMV-seronegative.

The chain combines TRBV7-9 with TRBJ2-7; 8 positions match TRBD1. The CDR3 consists of 16 residues. Unmatched junction bases numbered 14, after V lost 4 bases and J lost 6 bases. Germline V gene data show CDR1 as SEHNR and CDR2 as FQNEAQ (reference sequence). The CDR3 loop reads CASSSSDGRGHVEQYF. The DNA of the CDR3 is TGTGCCAGCAGCTCATCAGATGGCAGGGGGCATGTCGAGCAGTACTTC.

This rearrangement joins TRBV9 to TRBJ2-1; D might be TRBD2 (6 bases). The CDR3 runs 15 residues. Trimming took 1 base from V and 0 from J, leaving 8 bases between them. Germline-derived CDR1 and CDR2 are SGDLS and YYNGEE. As DNA, the CDR3 is TGTGCCAGCAGCGTAAAGGAGGGCTCCTACAATGAGCAGTTCTTC. Its translation: CASSVKEGSYNEQFF.

The rearrangement joins TRBV7-2 to TRBJ2-3; TRBD2 aligns across 7 bases. V dropped 2 bases and J dropped 3; count of bases not matched to a gene: 8. The V gene's germline CDR1 is SGHTA and CDR2 FQGNSA. This CDR3 contains 16 residues. CDR3 in amino acids: CASSLYGGSSTDTQYF. In DNA form, the CDR3 reads TGTGCCAGCAGCTTATACGGCGGGAGTAGTACAGATACGCAGTATTTT.

This rearrangement joins TRBV18 to TRBJ2-7; 12 bases are shared with TRBD2. Germline-derived CDR1 and CDR2 are KGHSH and LQKENI. The CDR3 totals 15 residues. With 4 bases clipped from V and 4 bases from J, the junction kept 5 bases outside the gene matches. The chain's CDR3 is CASSRLAGEAYEQYF. The CDR3 bases are TGTGCCAGCTCACGACTAGCGGGAGAGGCGTACGAGCAGTACTTC.

This clone was found a few times. The chain joins TRBV29-1 to TRBJ2-3, with TRBD2 identical over 10 bases. After removal of 8 bases from V and 6 bases from J, the junction contained 5 bases not matched to a gene. CDR1 is SQVTM, CDR2 ANQGSEA, per germline. This CDR3 comprises 12 residues. CDR3 in DNA: TGCAGCAGCGGGAGGGCCGTCGATACGCAGTATTTT. Translation gives CSSGRAVDTQYF.

The CDR3 sequence is CASSVGVSDYEQYF. In nucleotides, the CDR3 is TGTGCCAGCAGCGTAGGAGTTAGCGACTACGAGCAGTACTTC. The chain employs TRBV9 and TRBJ2-7; D might be TRBD2 (5 bases). This CDR3 spans 14 amino acids. CDR1 and CDR2 from the germline V gene are SGDLS and YYNGEE. V gave up 0 bases and J gave up 3 bases, with 10 bases separating them. The whole variable domain, filled in from reference TRBV9 and TRBJ2-7, reads DSGVTQTPKHLITATGQRVTLRCSPRSGDLSVYWYQQSLDQGLQFLIQYYNGEERAKGNILERFSAQQFPDLHSELNLSSLELGDSALYFCASSVGVSDYEQYFGPGTRLTVT.

J is TRBJ1-5 and V is TRBV2; TRBD1 is a possible D gene (5 bases). Germline CDR1 and CDR2: SNHLY and FYNNEI. The CDR3 loop spans 13 amino acids. Trimming cost V 9 bases and J 5 bases, with 14 bases left between them. The CDR3 DNA sequence: TGTGCCAGTTGCTTGATGGGGCATCAGCCCCAGCATTTT. This translates into CASCLMGHQPQHF. Together with reference TRBV2 and TRBJ1-5, the CDR3 gives the full variable domain: EPEVTQTPSHQVTQMGQEVILRCVPISNHLYFYWYRQILGQKVEFLVSFYNNEISEKSEIFDDQFSVERPDGSNFTLKIRSTKLEDSAMYFCASCLMGHQPQHFGDGTRLSIL.

CDR3 in DNA: TGTGCCTGGAGCCCCGGGAACTTTAATGAAAAACTGTTTTTT. It translates to CAWSPGNFNEKLFF. The genes are TRBV30 and TRBJ1-4; no definite D call. The germline V gene encodes CDR1 GTSNPN and CDR2 SVGIG (reference sequence). The CDR3 has 14 residues. V lost 3 bases to trimming and J lost 4 bases, with 12 bases between them.

This chain uses TRBV9 with TRBJ2-3; D gene ambiguous. Per the germline V gene, CDR1 is SGDLS and CDR2 is YYNGEE. Trimming took off 0 bases at V and 2 bases at J, with 7 bases between the two ends. The length of the CDR3 is 14 residues. This CDR3 reads CASSVGGNTDTQYF. The CDR3 region has the DNA TGTGCCAGCAGCGTAGGCGGCAACACAGATACGCAGTATTTT.

The chain is built from TRBV4-3 and TRBJ2-1, with TRBD2 matching over 7 bases. V lost 0 bases, J lost 2 bases, and 7 bases stayed unmatched. Germline V gene sequence: CDR1 LGHNA, CDR2 YSLEER. The CDR3 spans 17 residues. The CDR3, as DNA: TGCGCCAGCAGCCAAGATACACGGGGAGGGCCCTACAATGAGCAGTTCTTC. Amino acid sequence: CASSQDTRGGPYNEQFF.

The rearrangement joins TRBV6-5 to TRBJ1-5, with no clear D. The length of the CDR3 is 14 residues. Looked up from germline, CDR1 is MNHEY and CDR2 is SVGAGI. Trimming left V 6 bases short and J 3 bases short, with 12 bases between. The CDR3 bases are TGTGCCAGCAGGCTGCAGGTCCCCAATCAGCCCCAGCATTTT. Protein: CASRLQVPNQPQHF.

This clone was observed a few times. This chain uses TRBV28 with TRBJ2-7, with TRBD1 identical over 9 bases. Germline trimming cut 6 bases from V and 3 bases from J; bases unmatched to any gene: 6. This CDR3 is 14 amino acids long. Germline loops: CDR1 MDHEN, CDR2 SYDVKM. CDR3 nucleotides: TGTGCCAGCAGGCCGGGACAGGGATTCTACGAGCAGTACTTC. This translates into CASRPGQGFYEQYF.

The V and J genes are TRBV6-5 and TRBJ2-1; D not resolved. Germline loops: CDR1 MNHEY, CDR2 SVGAGI. Between the trimmed V and J ends, which lost 5 bases and 6 bases, there was a span of 8 bases. This CDR3 is 12 amino acids long. The CDR3 region is CASSTTSNEQFF. CDR3 DNA: TGTGCCAGCAGTACAACAAGCAATGAGCAGTTCTTC.

This chain uses TRBV4-2 with TRBJ2-7, with a possible D match to TRBD1 (7 bases). V was pared by 1 base and J by 2 bases, with 15 bases between. CDR1 and CDR2 from the germline V gene are LGHNA and YNFKEQ. The CDR3 totals 16 residues. The CDR3 spells CASSQGGGTAAYEQYF. The CDR3, as DNA: TGTGCCAGCAGCCAAGGAGGGGGGACAGCAGCCTACGAGCAGTACTTC.

This chain joins TRBV7-8 and TRBJ2-3; 7 positions match TRBD2. The CDR3 loop spans 17 amino acids. Germline V gene sequence: CDR1 SGHVS, CDR2 FQNEAQ. J lost 1 base, V lost 1 base, and 8 bases had no gene match. The CDR3 spells CASSLGLAVFRTDTQYF. As DNA, the CDR3 is TGTGCCAGCAGCTTAGGGCTAGCGGTTTTTCGCACAGATACGCAGTATTTT.

This chain connects TRBV4-3 to TRBJ2-7; TRBD2 might be the D (5 bases). CDR1 is LGHNA and CDR2 is YSLEER in the germline V gene. The CDR3 loop spans 15 amino acids. Trimming left V 2 bases short and J 2 bases short, with 13 bases between. The DNA for the CDR3 is TGCGCCAGCAGCCAATTCCGCCGGGATACCTACGAGCAGTACTTC. Translating it yields CASSQFRRDTYEQYF.